One sample yielded the 5 T cell receptor beta chains listed below, sequenced in a study of cytomegalovirus exposure and HLA in healthy donors. The PCR made use of 60 Vbeta and 13 Jbeta primers. Sequenced by immunoSEQ multiplex PCR; TCRdb stores in-frame clones only, minus some. The sample carries 150,000 to 180,000 clones, roughly 82% recorded once. Material: PBMCs. The source is a woman between 50 and 59 years old in good health and CMV-seropositive.

The V gene is TRBV30, the J gene TRBJ2-2; TRBD1 agrees at 7 bases. With 4 bases clipped from V and 5 bases from J, the junction kept 4 bases outside the gene matches. The CDR3 consists of 13 residues. CDR1 is GTSNPN and CDR2 is SVGIG in the germline V gene (reference sequence). The CDR3 region has the DNA TGTGCCTGGACAGGGGGAAAAACCGGGGAGCTGTTTTTT. Translating gives CAWTGGKTGELFF.

This chain uses TRBV18 with TRBJ1-3, with 7 bases aligning to TRBD1. This CDR3 spans 16 amino acids. With V trimmed by 5 bases and J by 0 bases, 7 bases remained unmatched. Per the germline V gene, CDR1 is KGHSH and CDR2 is LQKENI. CDR3 in DNA: TGTGCCAGCTCAACGCTAGGGACAGTCTCTGGAAACACCATATATTTT. Amino acids: CASSTLGTVSGNTIYF.

The rearrangement links TRBV7-2 to TRBJ1-2, with D uncertain. V was clipped by 0 bases and J by 7 bases, with 9 bases between them. The CDR3 is 13 residues long. Germline assignment: CDR1 SGHTA and CDR2 FQGNSA. CDR3 amino acids: CASSLAPLSGYTF. The CDR3 DNA is TGTGCCAGCAGCTTAGCGCCCCTGAGTGGCTACACCTTC.

The V call is TRBV25-1, the J call TRBJ2-1, with TRBD2 matching over 7 bases. The J segment lost 9 bases and the V segment lost 4 bases, leaving 6 bases of the junction unmatched. The CDR3 covers 13 residues. Germline CDR1 reads MGHDK; CDR2 reads SYGVNS. The CDR3 is CASSVASGAEQFF. For the CDR3, the DNA is TGTGCCAGCAGTGTAGCTAGCGGCGCTGAGCAGTTCTTC.

This rearrangement joins TRBV12-5 to TRBJ1-4; 7 nucleotides agree with TRBD1. Germline trimming cut 7 bases from V and 5 bases from J; bases unmatched to any gene: 7. The CDR3 loop spans 14 amino acids. CDR1 is LGHNT, CDR2 FRNRAP, per germline. The CDR3 bases are TGTGCTAGTGCCCCCGGGACAGTAAATGAAAAACTGTTTTTT. Residues: CASAPGTVNEKLFF.